These 16 T cell receptor beta chains came from one sample sequenced in a study of blood T cell repertoires in COVID-19. Sequenced by immunoSEQ multiplex PCR; TCRdb stores in-frame clones only, minus some. The sample records about 240,000 clones, roughly 80% being singletons. Sequencing used peripheral blood. Receptor source: a woman aged 18-29 years with acute or convalescent COVID-19.

This rearrangement joins TRBV9 to TRBJ2-7, with 7 bases lining up with TRBD2. CDR1 and CDR2 (germline): SGDLS, YYNGEE. J lost 5 bases, V lost 2 bases, and 7 bases had no gene match. The CDR3 runs to 14 residues. Here the CDR3 DNA reads TGTGCCAGCAGCGTGGGAGGGAGCCTAAACGAGCAGTACTTC. Translating gives CASSVGGSLNEQYF.

V is TRBV30 and J is TRBJ2-1; TRBD2 matches at 7 bases. There are 12 residues in the CDR3. Germline CDR1 is GTSNPN and CDR2 is SVGIG (reference sequence). V gave up 8 bases and J gave up 4 bases; unmatched junction bases: 5. The CDR3 here is CARASGYNEQFF. The CDR3 DNA reads TGTGCCCGGGCTAGCGGTTACAATGAGCAGTTCTTC.

A remark on this clone: At one boundary the junction diverges from the germline segment, which might be a read error. This chain joins TRBV3-1 (or the pseudogene TRBV3-2) and TRBJ2-1; a possible D gene is TRBD2 (5 bases). CDR1 is LGHDT and CDR2 is YNNKEL in the germline V gene (reference sequence). The CDR3 sequence is 10 residues long. The CDR3 sequence is CATRRKRSLF. The CDR3 DNA follows: TGTGCCACCCGGAGGAAGAGATCGCTCTTC.

Concerning this clone: The junction departs from the called germline gene at one end, perhaps through a read error. The chain uses TRBV28 and TRBJ2-7; 11 bases agree with TRBD2. Germline V gives CDR1 MDHEN, CDR2 SYDVKM. The CDR3 sequence is 13 residues long. This CDR3 reads CASSLPGLAAIDF. For the CDR3, the DNA is TGTGCCAGCAGTTTACCGGGACTAGCGGCCATAGACTTC.

The chain links TRBV12-3 or TRBV12-4 to TRBJ2-5; unclear D gene. Trimming removed 4 bases from V and 4 bases from J, with 10 bases in between. This CDR3 has 13 residues. In DNA form, the CDR3 reads TGTGCCAGCAGTTATAGCACTGGAGAGACCCAGTACTTC. Its protein is CASSYSTGETQYF.

The chain uses TRBV13 and TRBJ2-5; maybe TRBD2 (5 bases). V dropped 3 bases and J dropped 7 bases, with 12 bases sitting between them. The CDR3 has 13 amino acids. In germline, CDR1 is PRHDT, CDR2 FYEKMQ (reference sequence). This chain's CDR3 is CASSFGGLGTQYF. The CDR3, as DNA: TGTGCCAGCAGCTTTGGAGGTTTAGGGACCCAGTACTTC.

The rearrangement uses TRBV5-1 and TRBJ1-5, with D perhaps TRBD1 (6 bases). Trimming took off 0 bases at V and 6 bases at J, with 13 bases between the two ends. In germline, CDR1 is SGHRS, CDR2 YFSETQ. This CDR3 has 15 residues. CDR3 sequence reads: CASSLVRQAGQPQHF. The DNA for the CDR3 is TGCGCCAGCAGCTTGGTTCGACAGGCGGGTCAGCCCCAGCATTTT. The whole variable domain, remainder taken from reference TRBV5-1 and TRBJ1-5, is KAGVTQTPRYLIKTRGQQVTLSCSPISGHRSVSWYQQTPGQGLQFLFEYFSETQRNKGNFPGRFSGRQFSNSRSEMNVSTLELGDSALYLCASSLVRQAGQPQHFGDGTRLSIL.

The genes are TRBV6-5 and TRBJ2-2; weak D call: TRBD1 (6 bases). CDR1 and CDR2 (germline): MNHEY, SVGAGI. The CDR3 totals 16 residues. V was cut by 4 bases and J by 6 bases, with 18 bases left in between. CDR3: CASSSFTGSTAGELFF. CDR3 nucleotides: TGTGCCAGCAGTTCATTCACAGGGAGTACTGCCGGGGAGCTGTTTTTT.

V usage is TRBV15 and J usage is TRBJ2-5; 8 bases agree with TRBD2. The V gene's germline CDR1 is LNHNV and CDR2 YYDKDF (reference sequence). This CDR3 is 18 amino acids long. The junction had 13 bases not matched to a gene; V was cut back by 0 bases and J by 4 bases. CDR3 coding DNA: TGTGCCACCAGCAGAGAATCCGGGAGGGTGGGGGTTCTAGAGACCCAGTACTTC. Protein product: CATSRESGRVGVLETQYF.

This clone came up many times. The rearrangement uses TRBV28 and TRBJ1-5; TRBD1 aligns across 7 bases. The CDR3 loop spans 16 amino acids. Per germline, CDR1 MDHEN and CDR2 SYDVKM. V lost 5 bases, J lost 5 bases, and 12 bases stayed unmatched. The DNA of the CDR3 is TGTGCCAGCAGTACTATCCGGGACAGCAACGATCAGCCCCAGCATTTT. As protein: CASSTIRDSNDQPQHF. The full variable domain, its missing parts supplied by reference TRBV28 and TRBJ1-5, is DVKVTQSSRYLVKRTGEKVFLECVQDMDHENMFWYRQDPGLGLRLIYFSYDVKMKEKGDIPEGYSVSREKKERFSLILESASTNQTSMYLCASSTIRDSNDQPQHFGDGTRLSIL.

This clone was picked up one time. V gene TRBV5-1 combines with J gene TRBJ2-1, with 11 bases aligning to TRBD2. The germline CDR1 and CDR2 sequences are SGHRS and YFSETQ. The CDR3 length is 16 residues. V shed 3 bases, J shed 7 bases, and the junction held 9 bases outside the gene matches. CDR3 nucleotide sequence: TGCGCCAGCAGCTCGACGACTAGCGGGAATTATAATGAGCAGTTCTTC. This encodes CASSSTTSGNYNEQFF.

V gene TRBV14 combines with J gene TRBJ1-3; TRBD1 is a possible D gene (6 bases). V was trimmed by 0 bases and J by 9 bases, leaving 12 bases between them. Germline V gene data show CDR1 as SGHDN and CDR2 as FVKESK. The CDR3 consists of 14 residues. Written as DNA, the CDR3 is TGTGCCAGCAGCCAAGAAACAGGGCGCAGCACCATATATTTT. As protein: CASSQETGRSTIYF.

This clone was seen only a few times. The J gene is TRBJ1-1, the V gene TRBV7-8, with D perhaps matching TRBD1 (5 bases). The V gene's germline CDR1 is SGHVS and CDR2 FQNEAQ. This CDR3 has 16 amino acids. Deletions cut 0 bases from V and 0 bases from J, with 11 bases between. Written as DNA, the CDR3 is TGTGCCAGCAGCTTAGCCGTGGGGCAGATGAACACTGAAGCTTTCTTT. It specifies CASSLAVGQMNTEAFF.

The DNA for the CDR3 is TGCGCCAGCAGCAGCGGGACCCTTAGCGGGAGGTTGTATGAGCAGTTCTTC. It specifies CASSSGTLSGRLYEQFF. J is TRBJ2-1 and V is TRBV5-1; 10 bases are a match to TRBD2. The CDR3 is made up of 17 amino acids. Per germline, CDR1 SGHRS and CDR2 YFSETQ. V gave up 4 bases and J gave up 8 bases; unmatched junction bases: 15.

The genes are TRBV27 and TRBJ2-5; weak D call: TRBD1 (6 bases). In germline, CDR1 is MNHEY, CDR2 SMNVEV (reference sequence). V shed 0 bases and J shed 7 bases, with 15 bases lying between them. This CDR3 contains 15 residues. Written as DNA, the CDR3 is TGTGCCAGCAGTTTATCGATGGCAGGGGAAGGGACCCAGTACTTC. It encodes CASSLSMAGEGTQYF.

The gene calls are TRBV5-1 and TRBJ1-5; TRBD1 aligns across 8 bases. This CDR3 comprises 15 residues. V lost 2 bases, J lost 2 bases, and 3 bases stayed unmatched. Germline V gives CDR1 SGHRS, CDR2 YFSETQ. The CDR3 coding sequence is TGCGCCAGCAGCTTCTCAGGGGGCGGCAATCAGCCCCAGCATTTT. It specifies CASSFSGGGNQPQHF.